These 20 T cell receptor beta chains originate from one sample sequenced in a study of shared clonotypes between healthy human individuals. Method: immunoSEQ multiplex PCR; TCRdb's copy keeps in-frame clones and lacks some. The sample has roughly 1,600,000 clones, 98% seen once. The specimen was naive CD4+ T cells sorted from blood. Subset given: CD45RA+ positively selected. The receptors were gathered from a young man in good health.

The chain combines TRBV30 with TRBJ2-1, with D perhaps TRBD2 (6 bases). V was shortened by 5 bases and J by 5 bases, with 13 bases between the two germline ends. CDR3 length: 13 amino acids. Germline loops: CDR1 GTSNPN, CDR2 SVGIG (reference sequence). Written as DNA, the CDR3 is TGTGCCTGGGGGGGGACGACTGACAATGAGCAGTTCTTC. Its translation is CAWGGTTDNEQFF.

The J gene is TRBJ2-3, the V gene TRBV10-3, with 8 positions matching TRBD1. J lost 2 bases, V lost 9 bases, and 7 bases had no gene match. The CDR3 has 14 residues. Looked up from germline, CDR1 is ENHRY and CDR2 is SYGVKD. Written as DNA, the CDR3 is TGTGCCATAGGGGGGACAGGTACCACAGATACGCAGTATTTT. Translated, it gives CAIGGTGTTDTQYF.

The chain combines TRBV6-5 with TRBJ2-3; the D call may be TRBD1 or TRBD2 (6 bases each). Germline-derived CDR1 and CDR2 are MNHEY and SVGAGI. There are 14 residues in the CDR3. V was clipped by 4 bases and J by 1 base, with 9 bases between them. For the CDR3, the DNA is TGTGCCAGCAGTTGGGGGGCGGGCACAGATACGCAGTATTTT. It yields the protein CASSWGAGTDTQYF.

The rearrangement uses TRBV5-4 and TRBJ2-5, with D uncertain. The CDR3 spans 14 residues. Trimming shortened V by 4 bases and J by 4 bases, and 14 bases separated the two germline ends. Germline V gene sequence: CDR1 SGHNT, CDR2 YYREEE (reference sequence). The CDR3 DNA follows: TGTGCCAGCAGCCCGGACCTACTGCGAGAGACCCAGTACTTC. It encodes CASSPDLLRETQYF.

V gene TRBV7-9 combines with J gene TRBJ1-2; unclear D gene. This CDR3 spans 12 amino acids. The germline V and J ends were trimmed by 5 bases and 2 bases, with 6 bases remaining between them. CDR1 is SEHNR, CDR2 FQNEAQ, per germline (reference sequence). CDR3 residues: CASSPHNYGYTF. The CDR3 DNA follows: TGTGCCAGCAGCCCCCACAACTATGGCTACACCTTC.

The CDR3 DNA is TGTGCCAGTATGATAGGTTCCTCTGGGGCCAACGTCCTGACTTTC. As protein: CASMIGSSGANVLTF. The chain recombines TRBV2 with TRBJ2-6; no clear D. The V and J ends lost 9 bases and 0 bases respectively, with 12 bases between them. This CDR3 is built from 15 residues. The germline V gene has CDR1 SNHLY and CDR2 FYNNEI.

Worth noting for this clone: The same CDR3 arises from other DNA sequences in this sample as well. CDR3 DNA: TGTGCCAGCAGTTCCCCGGGGGGCCTCTCCTACGAGCAGTACTTC. This sequence encodes CASSSPGGLSYEQYF. V is TRBV28 and J is TRBJ2-7, with TRBD2 as a possible D gene (7 bases). This CDR3 has 15 residues. V lost 4 bases, J lost 0 bases, and 13 bases lay in between. CDR1 MDHEN and CDR2 SYDVKM come from the germline V gene.

V and J are TRBV5-6 and TRBJ2-3, with 13 nucleotides matching TRBD2. The CDR3 consists of 18 residues. Germline V gene data show CDR1 as SGHDT and CDR2 as YYEEEE. Trimming took 2 bases from V and 3 from J; bases not matched to a gene: 9. The CDR3 here is CASSFGLAGADRTDTQYF. The CDR3 DNA reads as TGTGCCAGCAGCTTCGGACTAGCGGGAGCGGATCGGACAGATACGCAGTATTTT.

The V gene is TRBV18, the J gene TRBJ1-1; D is unresolved. The germline CDR1 and CDR2 sequences are KGHSH and LQKENI. The CDR3 is 12 amino acids. The V and J ends lost 5 bases and 8 bases respectively, with 12 bases between them. CDR3 sequence reads: CASSVAEYEAFF. Written as DNA, the CDR3 is TGTGCCAGCTCAGTGGCAGAGTACGAAGCTTTCTTT.

The V gene is TRBV19, the J gene TRBJ2-7, with D perhaps TRBD2 (6 bases). Germline V gene sequence: CDR1 LNHDA, CDR2 SQIVND (reference sequence). Trimming shortened V by 7 bases and J by 2 bases, and 18 bases separated the two germline ends. The CDR3 is made up of 15 amino acids. The CDR3 spells CASKRDFDSTYEQYF. In nucleotides, the CDR3 is TGTGCCAGTAAAAGGGACTTCGATTCAACCTACGAGCAGTACTTC.

This sequence joins TRBV5-5 and TRBJ2-1, with D perhaps TRBD1 (6 bases). The germline V gene encodes CDR1 SGHKS and CDR2 YYEKEE (reference sequence). The V and J ends lost 4 bases and 10 bases respectively, with 15 bases between them. CDR3 length equals 13 residues. This CDR3 is CASSRDIKGEQFF. The CDR3 bases are TGTGCCAGCAGCCGGGACATCAAGGGAGAGCAGTTCTTC.

This clone was picked up one time. The chain recombines TRBV27 with TRBJ2-3, with D unresolved. Germline V gives CDR1 MNHEY, CDR2 SMNVEV (reference sequence). The CDR3 extends over 13 amino acids. V gave up 3 bases and J gave up 4 bases, with 8 bases separating them. CDR3 coding DNA: TGTGCCAGCAGTTTGGCCCTGGCAGATACGCAGTATTTT. Residues: CASSLALADTQYF.

This chain connects TRBV9 to TRBJ2-1; 8 bases map to TRBD1. After removal of 1 base from V and 6 bases from J, the junction contained 6 bases not matched to a gene. Germline CDR1 reads SGDLS; CDR2 reads YYNGEE. CDR3 length: 15 amino acids. The DNA for the CDR3 is TGTGCCAGCAGCGTAACGATGGACAGGGTCAATGAGCAGTTCTTC. Translated: CASSVTMDRVNEQFF. Drawing the rest from reference TRBV9 and TRBJ2-1, the complete variable domain is DSGVTQTPKHLITATGQRVTLRCSPRSGDLSVYWYQQSLDQGLQFLIQYYNGEERAKGNILERFSAQQFPDLHSELNLSSLELGDSALYFCASSVTMDRVNEQFFGPGTRLTVL.

This clone was picked up one time. The chain is built from TRBV5-5 and TRBJ2-7; unclear D gene. This CDR3 contains 14 residues. V was shortened by 4 bases and J by 4 bases, with 15 bases between the two germline ends. CDR1 is SGHKS, CDR2 YYEKEE, per germline (reference sequence). CDR3 in amino acids: CASSLLGPAYEQYF. The CDR3 DNA is TGTGCCAGCAGCCTGCTCGGGCCGGCTTACGAGCAGTACTTC.

This chain connects TRBV4-1 to TRBJ2-1; D remains unclear. CDR1 MGHRA and CDR2 YSYEKL come from the germline V gene. Trimming cost V 1 base and J 13 bases, with 14 bases left between them. This CDR3 has 13 amino acids. CDR3 protein: CASSQAFGYGQFF. CDR3 nucleotides: TGCGCCAGCAGCCAAGCCTTCGGGTACGGTCAGTTCTTC.

V is TRBV4-3 and J is TRBJ2-3; D not resolved. V was shortened by 4 bases and J by 3 bases, with 8 bases between the two germline ends. This CDR3 is 13 amino acids long. Germline V gives CDR1 LGHNA, CDR2 YSLEER. Here the CDR3 reads CASSPRRTDTQYF. CDR3 nucleotides: TGCGCCAGCAGCCCAAGGCGGACAGATACGCAGTATTTT.

This rearrangement joins TRBV20-1 to TRBJ2-7; unclear D gene. The CDR3 has 11 residues. Trimming pared 6 bases from V and 0 bases from J, leaving 6 bases between. Germline CDR1 DFQATT, CDR2 SNEGSKA (reference sequence). The CDR3 sequence is CSADDSYEQYF. The CDR3 DNA is TGCAGTGCCGATGACTCCTACGAGCAGTACTTC.

CDR3 nucleotides: TGCGCCAGCAGCCAAGGGCATGCAGAAGACCCTGGAAACACCATATATTTT. Translating gives CASSQGHAEDPGNTIYF. This chain uses TRBV4-1 with TRBJ1-3; D not certain. Germline V gene lookup returns CDR1 MGHRA and CDR2 YSYEKL. The CDR3 is made up of 17 amino acids. Trimming removed 1 base at V and 2 bases at J, with 15 bases between.

This chain joins TRBV4-3 and TRBJ1-4; a possible D gene is TRBD1 (6 bases). V lost 0 bases to trimming and J lost 0 bases, with 14 bases between them. CDR1 LGHNA and CDR2 YSLEER come from the germline V gene. CDR3 length: 18 amino acids. CDR3 bases: TGCGCCAGCAGCCAAGACTGGCAGGGGCGAGCAACTAATGAAAAACTGTTTTTT. Its protein product is CASSQDWQGRATNEKLFF.

This chain links TRBV9 with TRBJ1-2, with TRBD1 identical over 11 bases. The CDR3 contains 16 residues. Germline V CDR1 and CDR2: SGDLS, YYNGEE. The V gene end was trimmed by 0 bases and the J gene end by 7 bases; junction bases not matched to a gene: 8. CDR3 residues: CASSVGVGQGALGYTF. The DNA of the CDR3 is TGTGCCAGCAGCGTAGGCGTAGGACAGGGGGCGCTTGGCTACACCTTC. The whole variable domain, remainder taken from reference TRBV9 and TRBJ1-2, is DSGVTQTPKHLITATGQRVTLRCSPRSGDLSVYWYQQSLDQGLQFLIQYYNGEERAKGNILERFSAQQFPDLHSELNLSSLELGDSALYFCASSVGVGQGALGYTFGSGTRLTVV.